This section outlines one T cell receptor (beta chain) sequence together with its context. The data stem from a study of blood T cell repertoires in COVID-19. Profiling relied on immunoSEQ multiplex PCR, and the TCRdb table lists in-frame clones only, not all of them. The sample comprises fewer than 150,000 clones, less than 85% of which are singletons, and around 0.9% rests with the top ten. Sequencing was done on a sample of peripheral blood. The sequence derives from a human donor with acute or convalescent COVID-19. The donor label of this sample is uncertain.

The CDR3 loop is CASTLGLAGTSDTQYF. CDR3 in DNA: TGTGCCAGCACCCTTGGGCTAGCGGGGACCTCAGATACGCAGTATTTT. The rearrangement uses TRBV5-6 and TRBJ2-3; 9 bases align to TRBD2. The V gene end was trimmed by 6 bases and the J gene end by 4 bases; junction bases not matched to a gene: 12. The CDR3 covers 16 residues. Germline V gene lookup returns CDR1 SGHDT and CDR2 YYEEEE.